The 26 T cell receptor beta chains below were found in one sample sequenced in a study of T-cell reconstitution after alpha-beta-depleted transplantation in children. Unique molecular identifiers featured in how the TCRbeta library was prepared. TCRdb called the PCR reads again in MiXCR, with one record for every CDR3 protein. The table has about 240,000 distinct CDR3 sequences, around 12% seen once. The starting material was PBMCs from the stem cell graft donor, obtained from the stem cell graft. The origin of the receptors is a human donor who donated a stem cell graft to a child with acute lymphoblastic leukemia.

This rearrangement joins TRBV24-1 to TRBJ1-2, with 11 bases aligning to TRBD1. The V gene end was trimmed by 3 bases and the J gene end by 6 bases; junction bases not matched to a gene: 5. The CDR3 contains 15 residues. CDR1 is KGHDR, CDR2 SFDVKD, per germline. The DNA for the CDR3 is TGTGCCACCAGTGATCGGGACAGGGGGTCGGATGGCTACACCTTC. Translation gives CATSDRDRGSDGYTF.

This clonotype was seen at least ten times. The V and J genes are TRBV10-2 and TRBJ2-7, with 11 bases aligning to TRBD1. The CDR3 totals 14 residues. The germline gives CDR1 WSHSY, CDR2 SAAADI. Trimming took 6 bases from V and 3 from J; bases not matched to a gene: 4. CDR3 in DNA: TGCGCCAGCAGCGCCGGGACAGGGGGCTACGAGCAGTACTTC. As protein: CASSAGTGGYEQYF.

There are a few counts of this clonotype. The chain combines TRBV20-1 with TRBJ2-1, with 8 bases aligning to TRBD2. Germline assignment: CDR1 DFQATT and CDR2 SNEGSKA (reference sequence). The CDR3 contains 13 residues. The V and J ends lost 4 bases and 2 bases, in that order; junction bases with no gene match: 1. The CDR3 DNA follows: TGCAGTGCTAATAGCGGGACCTACAATGAGCAGTTCTTC. It is translated as CSANSGTYNEQFF.

This clonotype was recorded at least ten times. This chain connects TRBV7-9 to TRBJ1-1; D not certain. The V gene's germline CDR1 is SEHNR and CDR2 FQNEAQ (reference sequence). Trimming cost V 2 bases and J 3 bases, with 16 bases left between them. CDR3 length: 16 amino acids. CDR3 sequence (DNA): TGTGCCAGCAGCTTATCGAAGCAGGTTACCTACACTGAAGCTTTCTTT. Its translation is CASSLSKQVTYTEAFF. Together with reference TRBV7-9 and TRBJ1-1, the CDR3 gives the full variable domain: DTGVSQNPRHKITKRGQNVTFRCDPISEHNRLYWYRQTLGQGPEFLTYFQNEAQLEKSRLLSDRFSAERPKGSFSTLEIQRTEQGDSAMYLCASSLSKQVTYTEAFFGQGTRLTVV.

This clonotype was recorded many times. The chain combines TRBV7-2 with TRBJ2-7, with D unresolved. Germline lookup yields CDR1 SGHTA and CDR2 FQGNSA. The CDR3 loop spans 14 amino acids. Deletions cut 1 base from V and 0 bases from J, with 7 bases between. CDR3 sequence (DNA): TGTGCCAGCAGCTTAGGTCCTCTCTCCTACGAGCAGTACTTC. Protein product: CASSLGPLSYEQYF.

Only a few counts were recorded for this clonotype. The chain links TRBV20-1 to TRBJ2-1; 12 positions match TRBD2. Germline loops: CDR1 DFQATT, CDR2 SNEGSKA (reference sequence). V shed 3 bases, J shed 7 bases, and the junction held 4 bases outside the gene matches. CDR3 length: 14 amino acids. CDR3 sequence: CSARLAGGPNEQFF. The CDR3 DNA follows: TGCAGTGCTAGGCTAGCGGGGGGGCCAAATGAGCAGTTCTTC.

This clonotype was seen many times. V is TRBV28 and J is TRBJ1-6, with D uncertain. With 5 bases removed from V and 9 bases from J, the gap between germline ends came to 14 bases. From germline, CDR1 is MDHEN and CDR2 SYDVKM. The length of the CDR3 is 14 residues. The CDR3 spells CASSPLGQVSPLHF. CDR3 coding DNA: TGTGCCAGCAGTCCACTCGGTCAGGTTTCACCCCTCCACTTT.

Note on this clonotype: A much larger clone sits a single nucleotide away, making a read error possible. The chain couples TRBV2 to TRBJ2-3; TRBD2 aligns across 12 bases. This CDR3 is built from 16 residues. The germline V gene encodes CDR1 SNHLY and CDR2 FYNNEI. The CDR3: CASRGTSGRERDAQYF. In DNA, the CDR3 is TGTGCCAGCAGGGGGACTAGCGGGCGTGAGAGAGATGCGCAGTATTTT.

This clonotype showed up many times. For the CDR3, the DNA is TGTGCCAGCAGTGAACGAAGATCGCCCTACGAGCAGTACTTC. Amino acid sequence: CASSERRSPYEQYF. V usage is TRBV2 and J usage is TRBJ2-7; no clear D gene. Germline CDR1 SNHLY, CDR2 FYNNEI. The CDR3 has 14 residues. V was shortened by 2 bases and J by 2 bases, with 10 bases between the two germline ends.

This clonotype was picked up many times. CDR3 sequence reads: CASSLGTLSEQFF. The CDR3 region has the DNA TGTGCCAGTAGTTTAGGGACCTTATCGGAGCAGTTCTTC. The chain recombines TRBV19 with TRBJ2-1; D might be TRBD1 or TRBD2, each matching 5 bases. Trimming took 5 bases from V and 10 from J, leaving 15 bases between them. Germline V gene lookup returns CDR1 LNHDA and CDR2 SQIVND (reference sequence). The CDR3 totals 13 residues.

In its sample, this clonotype was seen many times. The J gene is TRBJ2-4, the V gene TRBV7-9; TRBD2 is a possible D gene (5 bases). The germline V gene has CDR1 SEHNR and CDR2 FQNEAQ (reference sequence). The V end was cut by 3 bases, the J end by 2 bases, with 14 bases between. The length of the CDR3 is 16 residues. CDR3 in DNA: TGTGCCAGCAGCTTCGCCGAGGGCAGGTCCAAAAACATTCAGTACTTC. Amino acid sequence: CASSFAEGRSKNIQYF.

Many counts were recorded for this clonotype. V gene TRBV5-1 combines with J gene TRBJ1-3; tentatively, D is TRBD1 (6 bases). CDR3 size: 18 residues. Trimming removed 0 bases at V and 4 bases at J, with 20 bases between. Per germline, CDR1 SGHRS and CDR2 YFSETQ. CDR3 in amino acids: CASSLVGGPPVSGNTIYF. The CDR3 DNA follows: TGCGCCAGCAGCTTGGTGGGGGGCCCGCCCGTGTCCGGAAACACCATATATTTT.

This clonotype was seen repeatedly, ten times or more. The chain has TRBV10-3 and TRBJ2-5, with D unresolved. CDR3 length: 13 amino acids. V lost 7 bases to trimming and J lost 2 bases, with 11 bases between them. CDR1 is ENHRY, CDR2 SYGVKD, per germline. Here the CDR3 reads CAINGRQQETQYF. The CDR3 DNA sequence: TGTGCCATCAATGGCCGGCAGCAAGAGACCCAGTACTTC.

Ten or more counts support this clonotype. The rearrangement uses TRBV6-2 or TRBV6-3 and TRBJ2-7; D is unresolved. Deletions cut 4 bases from V and 2 bases from J, with 12 bases between. The CDR3 contains 14 residues. Germline V lookup: CDR1 MNHEY, CDR2 SVGEGT. DNA of the CDR3: TGTGCCAGCAGTTTTTCAACAGATCCCTACGAGCAGTACTTC. Its protein is CASSFSTDPYEQYF.

This clonotype was counted at least ten times. J is TRBJ2-3 and V is TRBV29-1; D ambiguous. The CDR3 covers 13 residues. V lost 7 bases and J lost 2, with 13 bases in between. Germline values: CDR1 SQVTM, CDR2 ANQGSEA. The CDR3 here is CSGGPGPTDTQYF. The CDR3, as DNA: TGCAGCGGCGGCCCAGGCCCCACAGATACGCAGTATTTT.

There are a few counts of this clonotype. In DNA, the CDR3 is TGTGCCAGCAGTATGGACAGTTGGGTACCTACGCAGTATTTT. Translating gives CASSMDSWVPTQYF. V usage is TRBV28 and J usage is TRBJ2-3; possible D gene TRBD1, 6 bases. This CDR3 contains 14 residues. V was cut by 5 bases and J by 8 bases, with 17 bases left in between. Germline V gene lookup returns CDR1 MDHEN and CDR2 SYDVKM.

At least ten counts were recorded for this clonotype. Here the CDR3 DNA reads TGTGCCAGCTCACCCCGACAAGACACTGAAGCTTTCTTT. Protein sequence: CASSPRQDTEAFF. V gene TRBV18 combines with J gene TRBJ1-1; no firm D call. The V gene lost 3 bases and the J gene lost 3 bases, with 8 bases spanning the gap. The V gene's germline CDR1 is KGHSH and CDR2 LQKENI. CDR3 length: 13 residues. The full variable domain, rest sourced from reference TRBV18 and TRBJ1-1, is NAGVMQNPRHLVRRRGQEARLRCSPMKGHSHVYWYRQLPEEGLKFMVYLQKENIIDESGMPKERFSAEFPKEGPSILRIQQVVRGDSAAYFCASSPRQDTEAFFGQGTRLTVV.

This clonotype appeared many times. The chain carries TRBV20-1 and TRBJ1-1; TRBD1 matches 7 bases. Germline V gives CDR1 DFQATT, CDR2 SNEGSKA (reference sequence). V was clipped by 1 base and J by 5 bases; unmatched bases: 4. CDR3 length: 13 amino acids. The CDR3 region is CSARARGWTEAFF. The CDR3 DNA reads as TGCAGTGCTAGAGCCAGGGGGTGGACTGAAGCTTTCTTT.

This clonotype was seen at least ten times. The chain couples TRBV20-1 to TRBJ2-5; D gene unclear. CDR1 is DFQATT and CDR2 is SNEGSKA in the germline V gene (reference sequence). This CDR3 is 13 amino acids long. The ends were cut back, 1 base at V and 2 bases at J, with 8 bases in the middle. The CDR3 sequence is CSARGFWQETQYF. CDR3 nucleotides: TGCAGTGCTAGAGGCTTTTGGCAAGAGACCCAGTACTTC.

At least ten counts were recorded for this clonotype. The gene calls are TRBV7-9 and TRBJ2-3; TRBD2 might be the D (6 bases). There are 12 residues in the CDR3. V was clipped by 6 bases and J by 5 bases, with 9 bases between them. Per the germline V gene, CDR1 is SEHNR and CDR2 is FQNEAQ (reference sequence). CDR3 nucleotide sequence: TGTGCCAGCAGGGCGGGAAAAGATACGCAGTATTTT. Amino acid sequence: CASRAGKDTQYF.

A remark on this clonotype: This may arise from a read error, as a much more abundant clone is one base away. The rearrangement uses TRBV5-1 and TRBJ1-1; D is unclear. The V gene lost 1 base and the J gene lost 7 bases, with 23 bases spanning the gap. Germline CDR1 reads SGHRS; CDR2 reads YFSETQ. The CDR3 is made up of 17 amino acids. CDR3 amino acids: CASSLNPAPKGYSEAFF. The DNA for the CDR3 is TGCGCCAGCAGCTTGAATCCAGCCCCTAAGGGATACAGTGAAGCTTTCTTT.

This clonotype occurred many times. The gene calls are TRBV6-2 or TRBV6-3 and TRBJ2-1; 8 nucleotides agree with TRBD2. Trimming at V came to 5 bases and at J to 5 bases, leaving 8 bases not matched to a gene. Germline lookup yields CDR1 MNHEY and CDR2 SVGEGT. This CDR3 has 15 residues. CDR3: CASSPSGRLHNEQFF. The CDR3 bases are TGTGCCAGCAGTCCAAGCGGGAGACTCCACAATGAGCAGTTCTTC.

The gene calls are TRBV19 and TRBJ2-3, with a weak D call TRBD2 (5 bases). The germline V gene encodes CDR1 LNHDA and CDR2 SQIVND (reference sequence). V was cut by 5 bases and J by 2 bases, with 14 bases left in between. The CDR3 runs 15 residues. The CDR3 is CASSPRSGLTDTQYF. In DNA form, the CDR3 reads TGTGCCAGTAGTCCCCGTAGTGGACTCACAGATACGCAGTATTTT.

The sample holds many counts of this clonotype. The V and J genes are TRBV12-3 or TRBV12-4 and TRBJ1-1, with 7 positions matching TRBD1. The CDR3 runs to 13 residues. J was trimmed by 4 bases and V by 5 bases; bases with no gene match: 4. The CDR3 loop is CASSTGASTEAFF. The CDR3 DNA is TGTGCCAGCAGTACAGGGGCCAGCACTGAAGCTTTCTTT.

This clonotype was counted many times. The rearrangement joins TRBV11-1 to TRBJ2-5, with a possible D match to TRBD1 (5 bases). The length of the CDR3 is 15 residues. Germline assignment: CDR1 SGHAT and CDR2 FQDESV (reference sequence). V was shortened by 5 bases and J by 4 bases, with 17 bases between the two germline ends. The CDR3 spells CASSREVPGLETQYF. As DNA, the CDR3 is TGTGCCAGCAGCAGAGAGGTCCCAGGGCTAGAGACCCAGTACTTC. The entire variable domain, with the rest obtained from reference TRBV11-1 and TRBJ2-5, is as follows: EAEVAQSPRYKITEKSQAVAFWCDPISGHATLYWYRQILGQGPELLVQFQDESVVDDSQLPKDRFSAERLKGVDSTLKIQPAELGDSAMYLCASSREVPGLETQYFGPGTRLLVL.

Notes on this clonotype: Given a much more abundant clone one base away, this may be a read error. The chain carries TRBV12-3 or TRBV12-4 and TRBJ2-7; D may correspond to TRBD1 or TRBD2 (5 bases each). The CDR3 spans 13 residues. The CDR3 coding sequence is TGTGCCAGCAGCTTCAGAGGGACCTACGAGAAGTACTTC. It is translated as CASSFRGTYEKYF.